What follows describes a single T cell receptor beta chain. This table comes from immunoSEQ multiplex PCR, and its TCRdb copy is limited to in-frame clones, with some not included. The table includes some 70,000 clones, around 85% detected once. This sample stems from a study of T cell changes during pregnancy in multiple sclerosis. The CDR3 covers 15 residues. Trimming left V 2 bases short and J 7 bases short, with 17 bases between. Germline V gene lookup returns CDR1 GTSNPN and CDR2 SVGIG (reference sequence). This TCR derives from a female donor with multiple sclerosis, enrolled in a pregnancy study. This sequence joins TRBV30 and TRBJ2-2; possible D gene TRBD1, 6 bases. Source: peripheral blood, taken before pregnancy. The CDR3: CAWSPASGANGELFF. The DNA for the CDR3 is TGTGCCTGGAGTCCCGCTTCAGGGGCCAACGGGGAGCTGTTTTTT.